Following are 5 T cell receptor beta chains from one sample sequenced in a study of blood T cell repertoires in COVID-19. Using immunoSEQ multiplex PCR, the repertoire was profiled, and TCRdb retains in-frame clones only, with some absent. The top ten clones hold roughly 5.7% of a sample with tens of thousands of clones, approximately 87% of them seen once. Sequenced material: peripheral blood. The source is a human donor in a cohort sampled during active COVID-19.

The V gene is TRBV6-5, the J gene TRBJ1-2, with D tentatively TRBD1 (6 bases). This CDR3 spans 15 amino acids. CDR1 MNHEY and CDR2 SVGAGI come from the germline V gene. Trimming took 6 bases from V and 4 from J, leaving 18 bases between them. The CDR3 sequence: CASRTSGGLVYGYTF. In DNA form, the CDR3 reads TGTGCCAGCAGAACCTCGGGGGGGCTTGTCTATGGCTACACCTTC.

V gene TRBV5-1 combines with J gene TRBJ2-3; 8 bases line up with TRBD2. The V segment lost 3 bases and the J segment 4 bases; nucleotides outside the gene matches: 10. The CDR3 has 16 residues. Germline V gene data show CDR1 as SGHRS and CDR2 as YFSETQ. In DNA form, the CDR3 reads TGCGCCAGCAGCTCGTCCGGGACTAGTATCCCAGATACGCAGTATTTT. It translates to CASSSSGTSIPDTQYF.

The V gene is TRBV11-2, the J gene TRBJ1-4, with D unclear. This CDR3 spans 16 amino acids. The germline V and J ends were trimmed by 2 bases and 0 bases, with 10 bases remaining between them. Germline V gene lookup returns CDR1 SGHAT and CDR2 FQNNGV. CDR3 bases: TGTGCCAGCAGCTTATCCGGGTTAACAACTAATGAAAAACTGTTTTTT. It translates to CASSLSGLTTNEKLFF.

V is TRBV6-4 and J is TRBJ2-3; 8 bases map to TRBD2. Trimming removed 0 bases from V and 4 bases from J; junction bases left unmatched: 6. This CDR3 spans 16 amino acids. Germline CDR1 reads MRHNA; CDR2 reads SNTAGT. CDR3 protein: CASSDSRAGGADTQYF. In DNA, the CDR3 is TGTGCCAGCAGTGACTCCCGCGCGGGGGGCGCAGATACGCAGTATTTT.

The rearrangement links TRBV18 to TRBJ1-2, with a possible D match to TRBD1 (5 bases). V lost 0 bases and J 5 bases, leaving 13 bases between the germline ends. Germline assignment: CDR1 KGHSH and CDR2 LQKENI. The CDR3 runs to 15 residues. This chain's CDR3 is CASSPPPGGGYGYTF. The CDR3 DNA is TGTGCCAGCTCACCACCCCCCGGGGGGGGATATGGCTACACCTTC.